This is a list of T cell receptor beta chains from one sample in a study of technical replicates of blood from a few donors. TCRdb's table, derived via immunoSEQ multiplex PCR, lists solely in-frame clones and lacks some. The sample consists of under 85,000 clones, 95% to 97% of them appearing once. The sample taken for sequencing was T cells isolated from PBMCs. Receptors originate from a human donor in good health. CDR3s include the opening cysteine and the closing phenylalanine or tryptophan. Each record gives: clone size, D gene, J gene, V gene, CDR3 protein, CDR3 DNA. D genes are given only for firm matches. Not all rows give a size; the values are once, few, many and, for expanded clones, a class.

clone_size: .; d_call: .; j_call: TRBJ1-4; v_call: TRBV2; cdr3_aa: CASSGRVANEKLFF; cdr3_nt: TGTGCCAGCAGCGGGAGGGTGGCTAATGAAAAACTGTTTTTT
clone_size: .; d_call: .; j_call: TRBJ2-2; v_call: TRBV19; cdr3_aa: CASTSWRGTGNTGELFF; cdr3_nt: TGTGCCAGTACCAGCTGGCGGGGTACCGGGAACACCGGGGAGCTGTTTTTT
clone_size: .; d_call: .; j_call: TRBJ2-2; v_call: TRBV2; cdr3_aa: CASSDRRTGELFF; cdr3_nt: TGTGCCAGCAGCGACAGGAGAACCGGGGAGCTGTTTTTT
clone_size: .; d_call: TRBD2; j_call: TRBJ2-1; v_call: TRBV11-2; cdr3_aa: CASSLDLLLAGNEQFF; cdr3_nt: TGTGCCAGCAGCTTAGATTTATTACTAGCGGGAAATGAGCAGTTCTTC
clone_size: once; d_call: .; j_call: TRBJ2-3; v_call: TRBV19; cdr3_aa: CASSIGGPDTQYF; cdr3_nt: TGTGCCAGTAGTATAGGGGGGCCAGATACGCAGTATTTT
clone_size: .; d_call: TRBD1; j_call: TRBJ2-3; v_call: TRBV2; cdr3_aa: CATVKKDRLGTDTQYF; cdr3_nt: TGTGCCACCGTGAAAAAGGACAGGTTGGGAACAGATACGCAGTATTTT
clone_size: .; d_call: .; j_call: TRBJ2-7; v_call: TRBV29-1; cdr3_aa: CSVQGGGEQYF; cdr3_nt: TGCAGCGTACAGGGGGGGGGCGAGCAGTACTTC
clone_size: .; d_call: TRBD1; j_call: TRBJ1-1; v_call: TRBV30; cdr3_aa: CAWSSSGGSFF; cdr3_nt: TGTGCCTGGAGTTCTTCAGGGGGTAGTTTCTTT
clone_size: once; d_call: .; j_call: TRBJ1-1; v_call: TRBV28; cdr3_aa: CASSLFSLQNTEAFF; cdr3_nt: TGTGCCAGCAGTTTATTTTCCTTACAGAACACTGAAGCTTTCTTT
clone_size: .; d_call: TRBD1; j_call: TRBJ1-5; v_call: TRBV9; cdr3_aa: CASSGGQGLGGYSNQPQHF; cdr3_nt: TGTGCCAGCAGCGGAGGACAGGGCTTGGGTGGTTATAGCAATCAGCCCCAGCATTTT
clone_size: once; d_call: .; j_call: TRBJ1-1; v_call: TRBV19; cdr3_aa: CASSINEGVRTEAFF; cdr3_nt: TGTGCCAGTAGTATCAATGAAGGGGTGAGAACTGAAGCTTTCTTT
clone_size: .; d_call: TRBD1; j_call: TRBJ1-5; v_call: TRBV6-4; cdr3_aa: CATRGQDSNQPQHF; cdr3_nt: TGTGCCACCCGGGGACAGGATAGCAATCAGCCCCAGCATTTT